The source of this TCR beta chain is a study of OX40 agonist ivuxolimab in advanced cancers. The overall study: Dose-escalation subjects each had hepatocellular carcinoma, melanoma, renal cell or head and neck cancer. Findings and caveats of the study: Dosing at 0.1 to 3.0 mg/kg was accompanied by clonal expansion of CD4+ and CD8+ blood T cells by week 6. The authors also found low normalized T-cell clonal expansion in some nonresponders.

V lost 3 bases and J lost 5; bases outside the gene matches: 7. This CDR3 region has 16 residues. Germline V gene data show CDR1 as SGHAT and CDR2 as FQNNGV. The repertoire was sequenced with immunoSEQ multiplex PCR; TCRdb's copy has only in-frame clones and lacks some. Of roughly 60,000 clones listed, roughly 87% are singletons. Regarding this clone: The antigen is undetermined.

The sample in question was CD4+ or CD8+ T cells sorted from blood, obtained in a trial of the OX40 agonist ivuxolimab. This receptor was obtained from an adult with an advanced solid tumor such as melanoma, head and neck, liver or kidney cancer. The chain combines TRBV11-2 with TRBJ2-2, with 9 bases aligning to TRBD1. The CDR3 DNA follows: TGTGCCAGCAGCTTCCGTGGGACAGGGAGTACCGGGGAGCTGTTTTTT. Amino acid sequence: CASSFRGTGSTGELFF.